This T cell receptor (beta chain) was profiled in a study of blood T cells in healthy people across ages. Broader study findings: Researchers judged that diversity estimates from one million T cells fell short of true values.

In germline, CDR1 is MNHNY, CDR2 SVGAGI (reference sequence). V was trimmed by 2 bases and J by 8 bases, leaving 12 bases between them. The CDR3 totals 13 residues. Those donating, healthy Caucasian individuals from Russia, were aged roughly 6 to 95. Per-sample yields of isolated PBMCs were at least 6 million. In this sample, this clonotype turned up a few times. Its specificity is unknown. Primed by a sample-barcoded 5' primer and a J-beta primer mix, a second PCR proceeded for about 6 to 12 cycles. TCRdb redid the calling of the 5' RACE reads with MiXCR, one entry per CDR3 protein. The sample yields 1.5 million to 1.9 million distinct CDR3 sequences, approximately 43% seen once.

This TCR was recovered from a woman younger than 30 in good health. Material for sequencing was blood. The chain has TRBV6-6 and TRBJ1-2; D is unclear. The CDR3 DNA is TGTGCCAGCAGTTACGAAGCGGTTGGCGGCTACACCTTC. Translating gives CASSYEAVGGYTF.